The 30 T cell receptor beta chains presented below share a single source sample, sequenced in a study of T cells after yellow fever vaccination (dated 2019 in TCRdb). Taken with the paper, the label for treatment or condition translates to: live attenuated yellow fever vaccine strain. The library was generated by 5' RACE. Sequencing relied on an Illumina HiSeq 2500. TCRdb reanalyzed the raw reads on its own, using fastp at Q25 for trimming and MiXCR for clone calling, and kept in-frame beta chains. Entries are consolidated by CDR3 protein sequence, retaining the most common genes and DNA. Across this sample there are some 500,000 distinct CDR3 sequences, with approximately 13% seen only once. Jointly, the top ten make up over 12% of the sample. Specimen: PBMCs, collected on the day of the yellow fever booster vaccination. The source is a man aged 30 to 39 who received the YFV17D yellow fever vaccine.

This clonotype was detected ten times or more. The CDR3 region has the DNA TGCGCCAGCAGCCAAGAACCGGGACAGATTAATTCACCCCTCCACTTT. Residues: CASSQEPGQINSPLHF. The chain employs TRBV4-3 and TRBJ1-6, with 7 bases lining up with TRBD1. J lost 6 bases, V lost 0 bases, and 5 bases had no gene match. The CDR3 spans 16 residues. The germline V gene encodes CDR1 LGHNA and CDR2 YSLEER.

The CDR3 nucleotides are TGTGCCAGCAGCTTAGGGCGGCAGTACAATGAGCAGTTCTTC. This sequence encodes CASSLGRQYNEQFF. V gene TRBV7-2 combines with J gene TRBJ2-1; D not certain. With 1 base removed from V and 4 bases from J, the gap between germline ends came to 8 bases. The length of the CDR3 is 14 residues. Germline CDR1 reads SGHTA; CDR2 reads FQGNSA.

The table lists this clonotype with a few counts. CDR3 sequence: CSARDPRGGGNEKLFF. CDR3 DNA sequence: TGCAGTGCTAGAGATCCCAGGGGAGGGGGTAATGAAAAACTGTTTTTT. The genes are TRBV20-1 and TRBJ1-4, with TRBD1 as a possible D gene (6 bases). This CDR3 has 16 amino acids. The V gene lost 0 bases and the J gene lost 4 bases, with 15 bases spanning the gap. Germline lookup yields CDR1 DFQATT and CDR2 SNEGSKA (reference sequence).

The chain carries TRBV14 and TRBJ2-7, with TRBD2 matching 13 bases. CDR1 is SGHDN, CDR2 FVKESK, per germline. V was pared by 2 bases and J by 3 bases, with 4 bases of the junction left unmatched. This CDR3 contains 16 residues. For the CDR3, the DNA is TGTGCCAGCAGCCAACGAGGACTAGCGGGAGTCTACGAGCAGTACTTC. This codes for CASSQRGLAGVYEQYF.

This clonotype turned up a few times. This rearrangement joins TRBV7-6 to TRBJ2-1; 9 nucleotides agree with TRBD2. Losses at the gene ends were 1 base for V and 7 bases for J; bases not matched to a gene: 8. Germline loops: CDR1 SGHVS, CDR2 FNYEAQ. The length of the CDR3 is 16 residues. As DNA, the CDR3 is TGTGCCAGCAGCTTAGTCCATAGCGGGAGTAGAAATGAGCAGTTCTTC. Its protein is CASSLVHSGSRNEQFF.

This clonotype has just a few counts. The chain has TRBV20-1 and TRBJ2-1, with 8 bases lining up with TRBD2. J gave up 5 bases and V 5 bases, and 11 bases lay outside the gene matches. The CDR3 is 15 residues long. In germline, CDR1 is DFQATT, CDR2 SNEGSKA (reference sequence). CDR3 protein: CSAPSGRAPNNEQFF. As DNA, the CDR3 is TGCAGTGCTCCCTCCGGGAGGGCCCCCAACAATGAGCAGTTCTTC.

The table lists this clonotype with a few counts. The chain carries TRBV6-2 or TRBV6-3 and TRBJ2-7; tentatively, D is TRBD2 (5 bases). From germline, CDR1 is MNHEY and CDR2 SVGEGT. There are 15 residues in the CDR3. V lost 6 bases and J lost 0, with 15 bases in between. The CDR3 loop reads CASSAPAGYSYEQYF. The CDR3 nucleotides are TGTGCCAGCAGCGCCCCGGCGGGCTACTCCTACGAGCAGTACTTC.

This sequence joins TRBV7-2 and TRBJ2-7; 7 bases align to TRBD1. The CDR3 consists of 13 residues. J lost 2 bases, V lost 5 bases, and 3 bases had no gene match. CDR1 is SGHTA, CDR2 FQGNSA, per germline. The CDR3 is CASSDRVTYEQYF. The DNA of the CDR3 is TGTGCCAGCAGCGACAGGGTGACCTACGAGCAGTACTTC.

The chain couples TRBV7-2 to TRBJ2-1; no reliable D call. CDR1 and CDR2 from the germline V gene are SGHTA and FQGNSA. The V and J ends lost 5 bases and 5 bases respectively, with 16 bases between them. This CDR3 is built from 15 residues. CDR3 loop: CASSPQRFSNNEQFF. In nucleotides, the CDR3 is TGTGCCAGCAGCCCGCAACGGTTCTCGAACAATGAGCAGTTCTTC.

This chain joins TRBV7-2 and TRBJ1-5; no definite D call. Germline V gene lookup returns CDR1 SGHTA and CDR2 FQGNSA. Trimming took off 7 bases at V and 6 bases at J, with 16 bases between the two ends. The CDR3 extends over 14 amino acids. In DNA form, the CDR3 reads TGTGCCAGCAACGAATTGGGGATAAGTCAGCCCCAGCATTTT. Its protein is CASNELGISQPQHF.

The rearrangement uses TRBV29-1 and TRBJ1-4; tentative D call: TRBD1 (5 bases). The CDR3 has 14 amino acids. Germline CDR1 reads SQVTM; CDR2 reads ANQGSEA. The V gene lost 5 bases and the J gene lost 7 bases, with 17 bases spanning the gap. The CDR3 loop is CSVLRARSGEKLFF. The CDR3 coding sequence is TGCAGCGTTCTCAGGGCGCGGTCGGGTGAAAAACTGTTTTTT.

This clonotype has a count of ten or more. This sequence joins TRBV12-3 or TRBV12-4 and TRBJ2-5, with D possibly TRBD1 on 6 matching bases. The CDR3 runs to 14 residues. V gave up 6 bases and J gave up 1 base, with 12 bases separating them. The CDR3 loop reads CASSRQAPQETQYF. CDR3 bases: TGTGCCAGCAGCCGACAGGCACCCCAAGAGACCCAGTACTTC.

This clonotype appeared a few times. V is TRBV2 and J is TRBJ2-1, with 7 bases that match TRBD2. Germline V gene lookup returns CDR1 SNHLY and CDR2 FYNNEI. After removal of 4 bases from V and 4 bases from J, the junction contained 4 bases not matched to a gene. The CDR3 is made up of 14 amino acids. CDR3 DNA sequence: TGTGCCAGCAGTGCAACTAGCGCGTACAATGAGCAGTTCTTC. Its protein product is CASSATSAYNEQFF.

J is TRBJ2-7 and V is TRBV12-3 or TRBV12-4, with no clear D. The CDR3 contains 11 residues. Trimming left V 4 bases short and J 5 bases short, with 6 bases between. CDR3 bases: TGTGCCAGCAGTTCTGGGGACGAGCAGTACTTC. It is translated as CASSSGDEQYF.

This chain uses TRBV5-8 with TRBJ2-1; no firm D call. The CDR3 is made up of 15 amino acids. From germline, CDR1 is SGHTS and CDR2 YDEGEE. V was pared by 0 bases and J by 3 bases, with 10 bases between. For the CDR3, the DNA is TGTGCCAGCAGCTTGGGGTGGGATGGCTACAATGAGCAGTTCTTC. Encoded protein: CASSLGWDGYNEQFF. The full variable domain, with the rest looked up from reference TRBV5-8 and TRBJ2-1, is EAGVTQSPTHLIKTRGQQATLRCSPISGHTSVYWYQQALGLGLQFLLWYDEGEERNRGNFPPRFSGRQFPNYSSELNVNALELEDSALYLCASSLGWDGYNEQFFGPGTRLTVL.

This clonotype occurred many times. For the CDR3, the DNA is TGTGCCAGCAGTCCGGGCCCCTCCTACAATGAGCAGTTCTTC. It translates to CASSPGPSYNEQFF. The chain joins TRBV7-2 to TRBJ2-1; no firm D call. The CDR3 runs 14 residues. The V and J ends lost 6 bases and 0 bases respectively, with 9 bases between them. Germline V gives CDR1 SGHTA, CDR2 FQGNSA.

There are a few counts of this clonotype. This chain joins TRBV7-9 and TRBJ1-2; D might be TRBD1 (6 bases). V lost 4 bases and J 8 bases, leaving 11 bases between the germline ends. CDR3 length: 12 amino acids. Germline values: CDR1 SEHNR, CDR2 FQNEAQ (reference sequence). The CDR3: CASSSDRRGYTF. Written as DNA, the CDR3 is TGTGCCAGCAGCTCCGACAGGAGGGGCTACACCTTC.

This clonotype was picked up a small number of times. This chain uses TRBV29-1 with TRBJ2-1; perhaps TRBD2 as D (7 bases). The CDR3 totals 11 residues. CDR1 is SQVTM and CDR2 is ANQGSEA in the germline V gene. V was pared by 4 bases and J by 10 bases, with 11 bases between. The CDR3 loop is CSVVRGGEQFF. DNA for the CDR3: TGCAGCGTTGTCAGGGGAGGGGAGCAGTTCTTC.

The chain carries TRBV7-2 and TRBJ2-7; 7 bases line up with TRBD2. The CDR3 contains 14 residues. V was pared by 5 bases and J by 6 bases, with 10 bases of the junction left unmatched. Germline V CDR1 and CDR2: SGHTA, FQGNSA. CDR3 in amino acids: CASSPHPGGGEQYF. The DNA for the CDR3 is TGTGCCAGCAGCCCCCACCCTGGGGGGGGCGAGCAGTACTTC.

The rearrangement joins TRBV3-1 to TRBJ2-3; 9 bases align to TRBD2. This CDR3 is built from 16 residues. Germline V gene data show CDR1 as LGHDT and CDR2 as YNNKEL (reference sequence). The V segment lost 2 bases and the J segment 8 bases; nucleotides outside the gene matches: 11. Here the CDR3 DNA reads TGTGCCAGCAGCCAACGTCTTCTAGCGGGAAGCCGTACGCAGTATTTT. Translated: CASSQRLLAGSRTQYF.

At least ten counts were recorded for this clonotype. J is TRBJ1-3 and V is TRBV20-1; D may be TRBD1 (5 bases). Germline loops: CDR1 DFQATT, CDR2 SNEGSKA (reference sequence). The CDR3 covers 14 residues. The V and J ends lost 6 bases and 0 bases respectively, with 12 bases between them. The CDR3 coding sequence is TGCAGTGCGCCCGACAGAACCTCTGGAAACACCATATATTTT. Residues: CSAPDRTSGNTIYF.

The chain couples TRBV7-6 to TRBJ1-1, with D possibly matching TRBD1 (5 bases). From germline, CDR1 is SGHVS and CDR2 FNYEAQ. V gave up 4 bases and J gave up 4 bases, with 19 bases separating them. This CDR3 has 16 residues. CDR3 DNA: TGTGCCAGCAGCTCCGGGACGCCAAGGAGGGGCACTGAAGCTTTCTTT. As protein: CASSSGTPRRGTEAFF.

This clonotype has more than one count but fewer than ten. V and J are TRBV12-3 or TRBV12-4 and TRBJ1-4; D perhaps matches TRBD1 (5 bases). The CDR3 is made up of 12 amino acids. The V and J ends lost 3 bases and 8 bases respectively, with 7 bases between them. CDR3 nucleotide sequence: TGTGCCAGCAGTTTTAGGGGAGAAAAACTGTTTTTT. Residues: CASSFRGEKLFF.

This chain uses TRBV20-1 with TRBJ2-7; the D is unclear. Germline lookup yields CDR1 DFQATT and CDR2 SNEGSKA (reference sequence). This CDR3 region has 11 residues. Trimming shortened V by 4 bases and J by 3 bases, and 7 bases separated the two germline ends. The chain's CDR3 is CSATVNYEQYF. CDR3 DNA sequence: TGCAGTGCTACCGTAAACTACGAGCAGTACTTC.

The sample holds a few counts of this clonotype. V usage is TRBV29-1 and J usage is TRBJ2-3; no reliable D call. The CDR3 sequence is 10 residues long. The germline gives CDR1 SQVTM, CDR2 ANQGSEA. Deletions cut 3 bases from V and 6 bases from J, with 4 bases between. The CDR3 region is CSVERDTQYF. CDR3 DNA: TGCAGCGTTGAGCGGGATACGCAGTATTTT.

This clonotype was counted a few times. Written as DNA, the CDR3 is TGCAGTGCTAGAGCGGGGAATTCACCCCTCCACTTT. Encoded protein: CSARAGNSPLHF. The chain joins TRBV20-1 to TRBJ1-6, with D unclear. From germline, CDR1 is DFQATT and CDR2 SNEGSKA (reference sequence). Trimming removed 1 base at V and 7 bases at J, with 5 bases between. CDR3 length equals 12 residues.

The rearrangement joins TRBV20-1 to TRBJ2-7; D might be TRBD2 (6 bases). The V gene lost 6 bases and the J gene lost 3 bases, with 15 bases spanning the gap. CDR1 is DFQATT, CDR2 SNEGSKA, per germline (reference sequence). The CDR3 sequence is 13 residues long. This CDR3 reads CSAKAEGLYEQYF. For the CDR3, the DNA is TGCAGTGCGAAAGCGGAGGGACTCTACGAGCAGTACTTC.

The chain uses TRBV7-2 and TRBJ2-7; D remains unclear. V lost 5 bases, J lost 3 bases, and 11 bases lay in between. Germline CDR1 SGHTA, CDR2 FQGNSA. CDR3 length equals 13 residues. CDR3 sequence: CASSKPPVYEQYF. The CDR3 coding sequence is TGTGCCAGCAGCAAACCCCCTGTCTACGAGCAGTACTTC.

The chain recombines TRBV20-1 with TRBJ1-2; 8 nucleotides line up with TRBD1. Trimming removed 4 bases from V and 6 bases from J; junction bases left unmatched: 4. This CDR3 has 12 amino acids. Germline V CDR1 and CDR2: DFQATT, SNEGSKA (reference sequence). CDR3 residues: CSATRGQDGYTF. CDR3 sequence (DNA): TGCAGTGCTACCAGGGGGCAGGATGGCTACACCTTC.

A few counts support this clonotype. The chain combines TRBV29-1 with TRBJ2-4, with 8 bases aligning to TRBD1. Per the germline V gene, CDR1 is SQVTM and CDR2 is ANQGSEA. Trimming cost V 5 bases and J 2 bases; bases outside gene matches: 5. The CDR3 spans 14 residues. The CDR3: CSVYRDRTKNIQYF. DNA of the CDR3: TGCAGCGTTTACCGGGACAGGACCAAAAACATTCAGTACTTC.